The 26 T cell receptor beta chains presented below share a single source sample, sequenced in a study of blood T cell repertoires in COVID-19. The table came from immunoSEQ multiplex PCR; TCRdb's copy has only in-frame clones and leaves some out. The sample records 360,000 or so clones, more than 70% being singletons. Sequenced material: PBMCs or T cells enriched from blood (not recorded which). These receptor sequences come from a woman under 40 who had been exposed to COVID-19.

The chain carries TRBV19 and TRBJ2-1; 8 bases match TRBD1. Trimming cost V 5 bases and J 10 bases; bases outside gene matches: 7. Germline V gives CDR1 LNHDA, CDR2 SQIVND (reference sequence). The CDR3 is made up of 13 amino acids. CDR3 nucleotides: TGTGCCAGTAGTTGGCAGGGGGCGTCCGAGCAGTTCTTC. Protein: CASSWQGASEQFF.

V is TRBV2 and J is TRBJ1-4; TRBD1 agrees at 10 bases. The CDR3 length is 14 residues. CDR1 is SNHLY, CDR2 FYNNEI, per germline. V lost 6 bases, J lost 6 bases, and 4 bases stayed unmatched. This chain's CDR3 is CASSGQGGHEKLFF. CDR3 sequence (DNA): TGTGCCAGCAGCGGACAGGGGGGACATGAAAAACTGTTTTTT.

V is TRBV7-9 and J is TRBJ1-4; D gene unclear. V was clipped by 5 bases and J by 8 bases, with 9 bases between them. Germline-derived CDR1 and CDR2 are SEHNR and FQNEAQ (reference sequence). This CDR3 is 12 amino acids long. CDR3 residues: CASSPGREKLFF. CDR3 coding DNA: TGTGCCAGCAGCCCGGGGAGGGAAAAACTGTTTTTT.

This chain joins TRBV5-1 and TRBJ2-1, with D perhaps TRBD2 (5 bases). CDR1 and CDR2 from the germline V gene are SGHRS and YFSETQ. V was shortened by 2 bases and J by 5 bases, with 14 bases between the two germline ends. The CDR3 loop spans 15 amino acids. CDR3 sequence (DNA): TGCGCCAGCAGCTTCGAGCGGCGTCCAAACAATGAGCAGTTCTTC. Encoded protein: CASSFERRPNNEQFF. The full variable domain, completed using reference TRBV5-1 and TRBJ2-1, is KAGVTQTPRYLIKTRGQQVTLSCSPISGHRSVSWYQQTPGQGLQFLFEYFSETQRNKGNFPGRFSGRQFSNSRSEMNVSTLELGDSALYLCASSFERRPNNEQFFGPGTRLTVL.

The table lists this clone with a few counts. J is TRBJ1-1 and V is TRBV30, with 7 bases matching TRBD1. The CDR3 consists of 11 residues. V dropped 7 bases and J dropped 6; count of bases not matched to a gene: 5. Looked up from germline, CDR1 is GTSNPN and CDR2 is SVGIG (reference sequence). The CDR3 bases are TGTGCCTACAGGGGCGGGGCTGAAGCTTTCTTT. The encoded protein is CAYRGGAEAFF.

Only one count was recorded for this clone. The rearrangement links TRBV19 to TRBJ2-4; possibly TRBD1 for D (5 bases). This CDR3 comprises 14 residues. Germline-derived CDR1 and CDR2 are LNHDA and SQIVND (reference sequence). V was pared by 3 bases and J by 7 bases, with 13 bases between. CDR3 in amino acids: CASSIPPPGNIQYF. CDR3 in DNA: TGTGCCAGTAGTATCCCCCCACCAGGGAACATTCAGTACTTC.

The V call is TRBV19, the J call TRBJ1-5, with TRBD1 as a possible D gene (6 bases). Germline CDR1 LNHDA, CDR2 SQIVND (reference sequence). The CDR3 loop spans 14 amino acids. Trimming removed 3 bases at V and 6 bases at J, with 12 bases between. The CDR3 bases are TGTGCCAGTAGTATTCAACAGGGTGGTCAGCCCCAGCATTTT. Protein sequence: CASSIQQGGQPQHF.

The J gene is TRBJ1-1, the V gene TRBV7-2; TRBD1 might be the D (5 bases). V was pared by 5 bases and J by 0 bases, with 7 bases between. Germline V gene lookup returns CDR1 SGHTA and CDR2 FQGNSA. The CDR3 contains 13 residues. In DNA form, the CDR3 reads TGTGCCAGCAGCAAGACAGTGAACACTGAAGCTTTCTTT. Protein sequence: CASSKTVNTEAFF. Combining the CDR3 with reference TRBV7-2 and TRBJ1-1 gives the whole variable domain GAGVSQSPSNKVTEKGKDVELRCDPISGHTALYWYRQSLGQGLEFLIYFQGNSAPDKSGLPSDRFSAERTGGSVSTLTIQRTQQEDSAVYLCASSKTVNTEAFFGQGTRLTVV.

This chain connects TRBV28 to TRBJ2-3; perhaps TRBD1 as D (6 bases). Germline CDR1 and CDR2: MDHEN and SYDVKM. The CDR3 spans 12 residues. Trimming took off 5 bases at V and 5 bases at J, with 8 bases between the two ends. This CDR3 is CASSRQVDTQYF. CDR3 bases: TGTGCCAGCAGTCGACAGGTAGATACGCAGTATTTT.

The CDR3 region has the DNA TGTGCCAGCAGCTCCCCCGGGACACCGGAAGGAGAGACCCAGTACTTC. The encoded protein is CASSSPGTPEGETQYF. The V and J genes are TRBV7-9 and TRBJ2-5, with D possibly matching TRBD1 (6 bases). Trimming took off 4 bases at V and 4 bases at J, with 19 bases between the two ends. This CDR3 is built from 16 residues. Germline lookup yields CDR1 SEHNR and CDR2 FQNEAQ (reference sequence). Supplemented by reference TRBV7-9 and TRBJ2-5, the full variable domain reads DTGVSQNPRHKITKRGQNVTFRCDPISEHNRLYWYRQTLGQGPEFLTYFQNEAQLEKSRLLSDRFSAERPKGSFSTLEIQRTEQGDSAMYLCASSSPGTPEGETQYFGPGTRLLVL.

V gene TRBV7-8 combines with J gene TRBJ1-1; D unresolved. Looked up from germline, CDR1 is SGHVS and CDR2 is FQNEAQ. The ends were cut back, 3 bases at V and 1 base at J, with 9 bases in the middle. The CDR3 is made up of 14 amino acids. The CDR3 DNA reads as TGTGCCAGCAGCTTGACTGCCGCGAACACTGAAGCTTTCTTT. Translating it yields CASSLTAANTEAFF.

The CDR3 reads CASRPRDRGPDEQFF. CDR3 coding DNA: TGTGCCAGCCGCCCCCGGGACAGGGGGCCCGATGAGCAGTTCTTC. The chain is built from TRBV11-3 and TRBJ2-1, with TRBD1 matching 12 bases. The CDR3 is made up of 15 amino acids. The germline gives CDR1 SGHNT, CDR2 YENEEA. J lost 8 bases, V lost 8 bases, and 10 bases had no gene match. The full variable domain, its missing parts supplied by reference TRBV11-3 and TRBJ2-1, is EAGVVQSPRYKIIEKKQPVAFWCNPISGHNTLYWYLQNLGQGPELLIRYENEEAVDDSQLPKDRFSAERLKGVDSTLKIQPAELGDSAVYLCASRPRDRGPDEQFFGPGTRLTVL.

The chain couples TRBV15 to TRBJ2-4, with a weak D call TRBD2 (5 bases). The CDR3 is made up of 15 amino acids. V dropped 3 bases and J dropped 9 bases, with 18 bases sitting between them. Germline V CDR1 and CDR2: LNHNV, YYDKDF (reference sequence). The CDR3 region is CATSRALLPEGIQYF. The CDR3 DNA is TGTGCCACCAGCAGGGCGCTCCTCCCAGAGGGCATTCAGTACTTC.

This chain joins TRBV25-1 and TRBJ2-7; D remains unclear. CDR1 is MGHDK and CDR2 is SYGVNS in the germline V gene. The V end lost 2 bases, the J end lost 3 bases, and 11 bases lay between the germline ends. The CDR3 extends over 14 amino acids. The CDR3 DNA reads as TGTGCCAGCAGTGAACAGTTATCGATCTACGAGCAGTACTTC. Translating gives CASSEQLSIYEQYF.

The chain combines TRBV18 with TRBJ1-2; unclear D gene. Germline V gene lookup returns CDR1 KGHSH and CDR2 LQKENI. V was cut by 3 bases and J by 4 bases, with 9 bases left in between. This CDR3 is built from 13 residues. CDR3 loop: CASSPEEGYGYTF. CDR3 sequence (DNA): TGTGCCAGCTCACCCGAGGAGGGCTATGGCTACACCTTC.

J is TRBJ2-2 and V is TRBV24-1; a possible D gene is TRBD2 (6 bases). CDR3 length: 15 residues. The germline V and J ends were trimmed by 2 bases and 5 bases, with 11 bases remaining between them. Looked up from germline, CDR1 is KGHDR and CDR2 is SFDVKD. The DNA of the CDR3 is TGTGCCACCAGTGATTCGCCCCGGGGGACCGGGGAGCTGTTTTTT. Translation: CATSDSPRGTGELFF.

This chain links TRBV5-1 with TRBJ1-1, with 7 bases identical to TRBD1. Per germline, CDR1 SGHRS and CDR2 YFSETQ. CDR3 size: 16 residues. J gave up 1 base and V 4 bases, and 10 bases lay outside the gene matches. The CDR3 region has the DNA TGCGCCAGCAGCACCTCAACAGGGGCACCGAACACTGAAGCTTTCTTT. Amino acids: CASSTSTGAPNTEAFF.

The CDR3 is CASTETGTSGWGYEQYF. The DNA for the CDR3 is TGTGCCAGCACTGAGACCGGGACTAGCGGATGGGGCTACGAGCAGTACTTC. The chain is built from TRBV6-1 and TRBJ2-7, with 11 bases lining up with TRBD2. This CDR3 has 17 amino acids. V gave up 7 bases and J gave up 3 bases; unmatched junction bases: 14. The V gene's germline CDR1 is MNHNS and CDR2 SASEGT.

The V call is TRBV24-1, the J call TRBJ2-1; D is unclear. The germline CDR1 and CDR2 sequences are KGHDR and SFDVKD. The ends were cut back, 3 bases at V and 7 bases at J, with 3 bases in the middle. The length of the CDR3 is 11 residues. CDR3 protein: CATSDLNEQFF. CDR3 in DNA: TGTGCCACCAGTGATCTAAATGAGCAGTTCTTC.

The CDR3 DNA follows: TGTGCCAGCAGCCAACTCGGACAACCGGGACTTGGCTACACCTTC. It yields the protein CASSQLGQPGLGYTF. The chain joins TRBV3-1 (or the pseudogene TRBV3-2) to TRBJ1-2; possibly TRBD1 for D (5 bases). Germline V gene lookup returns CDR1 LGHDT and CDR2 YNNKEL (reference sequence). V dropped 2 bases and J dropped 7 bases, with 17 bases sitting between them. The CDR3 contains 15 residues.

This clone was detected only once. This rearrangement joins TRBV30 to TRBJ2-7; no firm D call. Germline V gene sequence: CDR1 GTSNPN, CDR2 SVGIG (reference sequence). Trimming took 1 base from V and 2 from J, leaving 15 bases between them. The CDR3 runs 15 residues. The CDR3 loop is CAWSAPPTAAYEQYF. The CDR3 DNA reads as TGTGCCTGGAGTGCCCCCCCTACGGCGGCCTACGAGCAGTACTTC.

V is TRBV3-1 (or the pseudogene TRBV3-2) and J is TRBJ1-3; D unclear. CDR1 is LGHDT, CDR2 YNNKEL, per germline (reference sequence). Deletions cut 3 bases from V and 5 bases from J, with 8 bases between. The CDR3 loop spans 13 amino acids. The CDR3 DNA sequence: TGTGCCAGCAGCCAGCTATATAGAAACACCATATATTTT. Translating it yields CASSQLYRNTIYF.

The chain has TRBV4-2 and TRBJ2-7; TRBD2 aligns across 13 bases. Losses at the gene ends were 4 bases for V and 4 bases for J; bases not matched to a gene: 7. Germline V gene lookup returns CDR1 LGHNA and CDR2 YNFKEQ. CDR3 length: 16 residues. The CDR3 DNA sequence: TGTGCCAGCAGCCTCCGGACTAGCGGGAGCAATTACGAGCAGTACTTC. Its translation: CASSLRTSGSNYEQYF.

The V gene is TRBV7-2, the J gene TRBJ2-7, with a weak D call TRBD1 (6 bases). The CDR3 is 17 residues long. CDR1 is SGHTA, CDR2 FQGNSA, per germline. The germline V and J ends were trimmed by 1 base and 2 bases, with 18 bases remaining between them. In nucleotides, the CDR3 is TGTGCCAGCAGCTTAGACTCAGGGGATTTGGGGACCTACGAGCAGTACTTC. Residues: CASSLDSGDLGTYEQYF.

V and J are TRBV7-9 and TRBJ2-7; 7 bases align to TRBD2. The germline gives CDR1 SEHNR, CDR2 FQNEAQ (reference sequence). This CDR3 comprises 17 residues. The V segment lost 1 base and the J segment 5 bases; nucleotides outside the gene matches: 14. CDR3 in amino acids: CASSLVSLAREGNEQYF. As DNA, the CDR3 is TGTGCCAGCAGCTTAGTTAGCTTAGCAAGGGAGGGGAACGAGCAGTACTTC.

The V and J genes are TRBV13 and TRBJ2-7; a possible D gene is TRBD2 (5 bases). Trimming removed 2 bases at V and 6 bases at J, with 14 bases between. Germline V gene data show CDR1 as PRHDT and CDR2 as FYEKMQ (reference sequence). CDR3 length: 14 residues. The CDR3 DNA reads as TGTGCCAGCAGCTTACCGGGATCGAGTGGCGAGCAGTACTTC. Its protein product is CASSLPGSSGEQYF.